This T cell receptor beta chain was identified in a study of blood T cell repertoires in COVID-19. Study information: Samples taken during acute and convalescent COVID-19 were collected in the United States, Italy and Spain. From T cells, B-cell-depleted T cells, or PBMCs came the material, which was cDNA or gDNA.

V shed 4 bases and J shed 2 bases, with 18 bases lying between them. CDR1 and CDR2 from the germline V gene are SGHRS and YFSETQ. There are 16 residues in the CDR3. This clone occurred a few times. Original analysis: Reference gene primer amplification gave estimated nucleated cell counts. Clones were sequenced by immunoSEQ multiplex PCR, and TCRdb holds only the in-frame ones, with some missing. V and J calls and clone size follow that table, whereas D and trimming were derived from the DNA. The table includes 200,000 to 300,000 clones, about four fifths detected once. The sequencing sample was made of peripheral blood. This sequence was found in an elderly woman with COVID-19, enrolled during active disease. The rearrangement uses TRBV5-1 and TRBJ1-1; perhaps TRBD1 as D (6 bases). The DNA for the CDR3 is TGCGCCAGCAGCCCAGGGAGGGGGACGGGAAACACTGAAGCTTTCTTT. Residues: CASSPGRGTGNTEAFF.